These 21 T cell receptor beta chains were sequenced from one sample in a study of beta chain features in type 1 diabetes. cDNA synthesis used the whole RNA isolate, giving expressed TCRB sequences. Assay used: immunoSEQ multiplex PCR; TCRdb lists only in-frame clones, some missing. The data contain approximately 100,000 clones, about two fifths of them singletons. Input material: stem cell memory CD4+ T cells from blood. These receptor sequences come from a woman under 30 in good health.

Of note for this clone: One junction end does not reproduce the germline sequence, and a read error may be involved. The chain employs TRBV29-1 and TRBJ2-5; 8 bases map to TRBD1. The CDR3 contains 15 residues. Germline CDR1 SQVTM, CDR2 ANQGSEA. The CDR3 DNA reads as TGCAGCGTCGAAGGGTGGCAGGGGGCTTTAGAGACCCAGTACTTC. Translating it yields CSVEGWQGALETQYF.

The chain recombines TRBV11-2 with TRBJ1-4; maybe TRBD1 (6 bases). V lost 3 bases to trimming and J lost 6 bases, with 11 bases between them. The V gene's germline CDR1 is SGHAT and CDR2 FQNNGV. This CDR3 is 14 amino acids long. In DNA, the CDR3 is TGTGCCAGCAGCTTTCTGACAGGCTATGAAAAACTGTTTTTT. Amino acids: CASSFLTGYEKLFF.

The genes are TRBV7-9 and TRBJ2-3, with 11 bases lining up with TRBD2. The CDR3 consists of 17 residues. The germline V gene has CDR1 SEHNR and CDR2 FQNEAQ (reference sequence). Trimming at V came to 2 bases and at J to 0 bases, leaving 4 bases not matched to a gene. CDR3 sequence reads: CASSLRRTSGSTDTQYF. CDR3 DNA sequence: TGTGCCAGCAGCTTACGCCGGACTAGCGGGAGCACAGATACGCAGTATTTT.

This clone was detected a few times. This chain joins TRBV11-1 and TRBJ2-5; a weak D match, TRBD1 (5 bases). The CDR3 loop spans 14 amino acids. Germline V CDR1 and CDR2: SGHAT, FQDESV (reference sequence). Trimming took 5 bases from V and 3 from J, leaving 13 bases between them. CDR3 sequence: CASSLHRSKETQYF. CDR3 sequence (DNA): TGTGCCAGCAGCCTCCACAGGAGCAAAGAGACCCAGTACTTC.

This chain connects TRBV6-5 to TRBJ1-2; no clear D gene. The CDR3 is made up of 13 amino acids. V was cut by 6 bases and J by 7 bases, with 15 bases left in between. CDR1 MNHEY and CDR2 SVGAGI come from the germline V gene. CDR3 in amino acids: CASRRTAAGGYTF. In DNA, the CDR3 is TGTGCCAGCAGACGGACGGCGGCGGGTGGCTACACCTTC.

This rearrangement joins TRBV19 to TRBJ1-5; no clear D. Germline assignment: CDR1 LNHDA and CDR2 SQIVND (reference sequence). The CDR3 consists of 14 residues. Trimming left V 6 bases short and J 3 bases short, with 12 bases between. The CDR3 region has the DNA TGTGCCAGTAGAGTCGTGGGCCCCAATCAGCCCCAGCATTTT. Amino acid sequence: CASRVVGPNQPQHF.

The V call is TRBV5-1, the J call TRBJ1-2, with a weak D call TRBD1 (5 bases). This CDR3 is built from 17 residues. Trimming pared 4 bases from V and 2 bases from J, leaving 21 bases between. CDR1 SGHRS and CDR2 YFSETQ come from the germline V gene. CDR3: CASSGALGQMGNYGYTF. As DNA, the CDR3 is TGCGCCAGCAGCGGGGCCCTGGGGCAAATGGGAAACTATGGCTACACCTTC. Complete variable domain (other parts from reference TRBV5-1 and TRBJ1-2): KAGVTQTPRYLIKTRGQQVTLSCSPISGHRSVSWYQQTPGQGLQFLFEYFSETQRNKGNFPGRFSGRQFSNSRSEMNVSTLELGDSALYLCASSGALGQMGNYGYTFGSGTRLTVV.

In this sample, this clone turned up a few times. This chain joins TRBV15 and TRBJ2-1; 13 positions agree with TRBD2. The length of the CDR3 is 16 residues. CDR1 and CDR2 from the germline V gene are LNHNV and YYDKDF (reference sequence). J was trimmed by 2 bases and V by 7 bases; bases with no gene match: 5. CDR3 protein: CATIGTSGAPYNEQFF. The CDR3 nucleotides read TGTGCCACCATCGGGACTAGCGGGGCCCCCTACAATGAGCAGTTCTTC.

This clone has just a few counts. This sequence joins TRBV7-9 and TRBJ2-3; 13 nucleotides line up with TRBD2. Germline values: CDR1 SEHNR, CDR2 FQNEAQ (reference sequence). Trimming cost V 4 bases and J 5 bases; bases outside gene matches: 6. The CDR3 spans 16 residues. The CDR3 spells CASSSRTSGSIDTQYF. The CDR3, as DNA: TGTGCCAGCAGCTCTCGGACTAGCGGGAGTATAGATACGCAGTATTTT.

This clone was recorded a few times. This sequence joins TRBV28 and TRBJ2-7; 7 bases match TRBD2. The CDR3 is made up of 15 amino acids. V gave up 7 bases and J gave up 6 bases; unmatched junction bases: 15. CDR1 is MDHEN, CDR2 SYDVKM, per germline. The CDR3 DNA follows: TGTGCCAGCACCGATTGGGGGGGAAAGTGGGGCGAGCAGTACTTC. It translates to CASTDWGGKWGEQYF.

The table lists this clone with a count of one. The V call is TRBV6-4, the J call TRBJ2-3; D not resolved. Trimming removed 2 bases at V and 1 base at J, with 10 bases between. The CDR3 consists of 15 residues. CDR1 MRHNA and CDR2 SNTAGT come from the germline V gene. The CDR3, as DNA: TGTGCCAGCAGTGACAGGCAGACTCGCACAGATACGCAGTATTTT. Translation gives CASSDRQTRTDTQYF.

This clone has only one observation. V usage is TRBV5-1 and J usage is TRBJ1-3; TRBD1 agrees at 7 bases. The CDR3 is 15 residues long. Germline V gene data show CDR1 as SGHRS and CDR2 as YFSETQ. Unmatched junction bases numbered 5, after V lost 0 bases and J lost 5 bases. The CDR3 loop reads CASSLEGGQRNTIYF. The CDR3, as DNA: TGCGCCAGCAGCTTGGAGGGGGGACAGAGAAACACCATATATTTT.

In its sample, this clone was seen a few times. The chain couples TRBV6-6 to TRBJ1-1; D may be TRBD1 (5 bases). The V gene lost 7 bases and the J gene lost 1 base, with 16 bases spanning the gap. Germline lookup yields CDR1 MNHNY and CDR2 SVGAGI (reference sequence). The CDR3 extends over 15 amino acids. CDR3: CASKKSLGGNTEAFF. CDR3 nucleotides: TGTGCCAGCAAGAAGTCCCTCGGGGGGAACACTGAAGCTTTCTTT.

The chain's CDR3 is CATSRTGTRQPQHF. For the CDR3, the DNA is TGTGCCACCAGCAGGACAGGGACTCGTCAGCCCCAGCATTTT. This sequence joins TRBV15 and TRBJ1-5; TRBD1 aligns across 7 bases. Germline V gene data show CDR1 as LNHNV and CDR2 as YYDKDF (reference sequence). The junction had 5 bases not matched to a gene; V was cut back by 3 bases and J by 6 bases. CDR3 length: 14 residues. The entire variable domain, with the rest obtained from reference TRBV15 and TRBJ1-5, is as follows: DAMVIQNPRYQVTQFGKPVTLSCSQTLNHNVMYWYQQKSSQAPKLLFHYYDKDFNNEADTPDNFQSRRPNTSFCFLDIRSPGLGDTAMYLCATSRTGTRQPQHFGDGTRLSIL.

This clone has more than one count but fewer than ten. One end of the junction does not line up with germline, which may come from a read error. This chain links TRBV4-2 with TRBJ2-7, with TRBD2 identical over 9 bases. This CDR3 has 16 residues. The germline gives CDR1 LGHNA, CDR2 YNFKEQ. CDR3 nucleotide sequence: TGTGCCAGCAGTCAAGTAGGGGCGGGAGGGCCCCACGAGCAGTACTTC. Translating it yields CASSQVGAGGPHEQYF.

The sample holds a few counts of this clone. This sequence joins TRBV9 and TRBJ2-1; TRBD1 aligns across 7 bases. Per germline, CDR1 SGDLS and CDR2 YYNGEE. Trimming took 0 bases from V and 5 from J; bases not matched to a gene: 8. This CDR3 region has 16 residues. This CDR3 reads CASSVGTGQWDNEQFF. CDR3 bases: TGTGCCAGCAGCGTAGGGACAGGACAATGGGACAATGAGCAGTTCTTC.

This clone was seen a few times. DNA for the CDR3: TGTGCCAGCAGCCCTTCCGGGACAGGGAACACCGGGGAGCTGTTTTTT. Its protein is CASSPSGTGNTGELFF. The rearrangement joins TRBV7-9 to TRBJ2-2; TRBD1 matches 8 bases. V lost 5 bases and J lost 1; bases outside the gene matches: 6. Looked up from germline, CDR1 is SEHNR and CDR2 is FQNEAQ (reference sequence). The CDR3 has 16 residues.

V gene TRBV29-1 combines with J gene TRBJ2-1, with 9 bases identical to TRBD2. CDR3 length: 13 amino acids. The trim removed 8 bases at V and 4 bases at J, leaving 6 bases unmatched. The germline gives CDR1 SQVTM, CDR2 ANQGSEA. The CDR3 DNA follows: TGCAGCCATGCTAGCGGGGCATACAATGAGCAGTTCTTC. The encoded protein is CSHASGAYNEQFF.

This clone has a single count. The chain recombines TRBV7-3 with TRBJ2-1; 7 bases line up with TRBD2. Trimming at V came to 1 base and at J to 0 bases, leaving 3 bases not matched to a gene. Germline V lookup: CDR1 SGHTA, CDR2 FQGTGA. CDR3 length: 16 amino acids. For the CDR3, the DNA is TGTGCCAGCAGCTTAAACCGGGAGGACTCCTACAATGAGCAGTTCTTC. It translates to CASSLNREDSYNEQFF.

The chain joins TRBV5-6 to TRBJ2-7, with D possibly TRBD2 on 7 matching bases. Germline assignment: CDR1 SGHDT and CDR2 YYEEEE. The CDR3 spans 14 residues. V lost 2 bases and J 3 bases, leaving 12 bases between the germline ends. The CDR3 sequence: CASSFGGGLYEQYF. CDR3 DNA: TGTGCCAGCAGCTTTGGCGGGGGCCTCTACGAGCAGTACTTC.

This clone turned up a few times. The gene calls are TRBV7-8 and TRBJ2-7; D is possibly TRBD2 (5 bases). V lost 7 bases, J lost 0 bases, and 10 bases lay in between. The CDR3 extends over 13 amino acids. Germline assignment: CDR1 SGHVS and CDR2 FQNEAQ. CDR3 bases: TGTGCCAGCAATCTACGGGGCTCCTACGAGCAGTACTTC. The encoded protein is CASNLRGSYEQYF.